Listed below are T cell receptor beta chains from one sample, sequenced in a study of blood T cell repertoires in COVID-19. The method was immunoSEQ multiplex PCR; TCRdb's version includes in-frame clones alone and lacks a portion of them. The repertoire holds fewer than 150,000 clones, with 86% as singletons. Specimen: peripheral blood. The receptors here all came from a woman aged 50 to 60 who had recovered from COVID-19. Each CDR3 is given with its conserved first and last residue. Fields, in order: CDR3 DNA, CDR3 protein, clone size, J gene, D gene, V gene. D genes are given only for firm matches. Clone size is shown for a subset of rows, as once, few, many or a class of expanded clone.

CDR3 DNA: TGTGCCAGCAGCTTATACTACGAGCAGTACTTC
CDR3 protein: CASSLYYEQYF
clone size: NA
J gene: TRBJ2-7
D gene: NA
V gene: TRBV5-6

CDR3 DNA: TGCGCCAGCACCCGGACAGTGAACACTGAAGCTTTCTTT
CDR3 protein: CASTRTVNTEAFF
clone size: NA
J gene: TRBJ1-1
D gene: NA
V gene: TRBV5-1

CDR3 DNA: TGTGCCAGCTCACGGGAGGGAAGCTCCTACGAGCAGTACTTC
CDR3 protein: CASSREGSSYEQYF
clone size: NA
J gene: TRBJ2-7
D gene: TRBD2
V gene: TRBV18

CDR3 DNA: TGCGCCAGCAGCCAAACGGGACTAGCGGGGGTGAGGCAGTTCTTC
CDR3 protein: CASSQTGLAGVRQFF
clone size: NA
J gene: TRBJ2-1
D gene: TRBD2
V gene: TRBV4-1

CDR3 DNA: TGTGCCAGCAGCTTAGGCAGGGGACCCCAGCATTTT
CDR3 protein: CASSLGRGPQHF
clone size: NA
J gene: TRBJ1-5
D gene: NA
V gene: TRBV7-9

CDR3 DNA: TGTGCCAGCAGCCCTGCCAGGGGGTCGGACACTGAAGCTTTCTTT
CDR3 protein: CASSPARGSDTEAFF
clone size: NA
J gene: TRBJ1-1
D gene: TRBD1
V gene: TRBV5-6

CDR3 DNA: TGTGCCAGCAGCTTAGTCGGTTACAATGAGCAGTTCTTC
CDR3 protein: CASSLVGYNEQFF
clone size: NA
J gene: TRBJ2-1
D gene: NA
V gene: TRBV7-2

CDR3 DNA: TGTGCCAGCCAAGCGTACAGGAACTCTGGGGCCAACGTCCTGACTTTC
CDR3 protein: CASQAYRNSGANVLTF
clone size: once
J gene: TRBJ2-6
D gene: NA
V gene: TRBV27

CDR3 DNA: TGTGCCAGTAGTTTGACAGGGATCAACGATAGGAATGAGCAGTTCTTC
CDR3 protein: CASSLTGINDRNEQFF
clone size: NA
J gene: TRBJ2-1
D gene: TRBD1
V gene: TRBV19

CDR3 DNA: TGCAGCGTTGGCTTGACAGGGTTTAATGAAAAACTGTTTTTT
CDR3 protein: CSVGLTGFNEKLFF
clone size: NA
J gene: TRBJ1-4
D gene: TRBD1
V gene: TRBV29-1

CDR3 DNA: TGTGCCAGCAGCGGAGCCGGGAGCTTCAATGAGCAGTTCTTC
CDR3 protein: CASSGAGSFNEQFF
clone size: NA
J gene: TRBJ2-1
D gene: NA
V gene: TRBV9

CDR3 DNA: TGTGCCAGCAGATCCGGGACTAGCCTGGGCGAGACCCAGTACTTC
CDR3 protein: CASRSGTSLGETQYF
clone size: NA
J gene: TRBJ2-5
D gene: TRBD2
V gene: TRBV6-6

CDR3 DNA: TGTGCCAGCAGCGCTCAGGGGGCAGGCACTGAAGCTTTCTTT
CDR3 protein: CASSAQGAGTEAFF
clone size: NA
J gene: TRBJ1-1
D gene: TRBD1
V gene: TRBV9

CDR3 DNA: TGTGCCAGCAGCCCCGCCCAGGGGGCGCGGAACGAGCAGTACTTC
CDR3 protein: CASSPAQGARNEQYF
clone size: NA
J gene: TRBJ2-7
D gene: TRBD1
V gene: TRBV6-6

CDR3 DNA: TGCAGTGCTAGTATCCGGGACTCGGGGACAGATACGCAGTATTTT
CDR3 protein: CSASIRDSGTDTQYF
clone size: NA
J gene: TRBJ2-3
D gene: NA
V gene: TRBV20-1

CDR3 DNA: TGTGCCAGTAGTATAGTAACGGGAGGGGTTAATCAGCCCCAGCATTTT
CDR3 protein: CASSIVTGGVNQPQHF
clone size: NA
J gene: TRBJ1-5
D gene: NA
V gene: TRBV19

CDR3 DNA: TGTGCCAGCAGCTTAATAGGAGCGTATGAGCAGTTCTTC
CDR3 protein: CASSLIGAYEQFF
clone size: NA
J gene: TRBJ2-1
D gene: NA
V gene: TRBV7-2

CDR3 DNA: TGTGCCAGCAGCTTAACGACTTCTGGCTACACCTTC
CDR3 protein: CASSLTTSGYTF
clone size: NA
J gene: TRBJ1-2
D gene: NA
V gene: TRBV7-9

CDR3 DNA: TGTGCCAGCAGCCTTAATCAGGGGGGCCGAGAGCAGTTCTTC
CDR3 protein: CASSLNQGGREQFF
clone size: NA
J gene: TRBJ2-1
D gene: NA
V gene: TRBV7-9

CDR3 DNA: TGTGCCATCAGCGTAGGGGGTTCACCCCTCCACTTT
CDR3 protein: CAISVGGSPLHF
clone size: NA
J gene: TRBJ1-6
D gene: NA
V gene: TRBV10-3

CDR3 DNA: TGCGCCAGCAGCTTGACTAGTTCCTACGAGCAGTACTTC
CDR3 protein: CASSLTSSYEQYF
clone size: NA
J gene: TRBJ2-7
D gene: NA
V gene: TRBV5-1

CDR3 DNA: TGTGCCAGCAGCGGCCGGGACAGGGCCTTTGGCTACACCTTC
CDR3 protein: CASSGRDRAFGYTF
clone size: medium-sized
J gene: TRBJ1-2
D gene: TRBD1
V gene: TRBV5-6

CDR3 DNA: TGTGCCAGCAGTGTTGACGGGGGGAGGAATACGCAGTATTTT
CDR3 protein: CASSVDGGRNTQYF
clone size: once
J gene: TRBJ2-3
D gene: TRBD2
V gene: TRBV2

CDR3 DNA: TGTGCCAGCAGTTACCCAGGGGGCGCGGAGACCCAGTACTTC
CDR3 protein: CASSYPGGAETQYF
clone size: NA
J gene: TRBJ2-5
D gene: TRBD1
V gene: TRBV6-5

CDR3 DNA: TGTGCCAGTAGTATGACAGGGGTAGGTGACTACGAGCAGTACTTC
CDR3 protein: CASSMTGVGDYEQYF
clone size: NA
J gene: TRBJ2-7
D gene: TRBD1
V gene: TRBV19

CDR3 DNA: TGTGCCAGCAGCCTTCTAGCGGAGCAAGAGACCCAGTACTTC
CDR3 protein: CASSLLAEQETQYF
clone size: NA
J gene: TRBJ2-5
D gene: TRBD2
V gene: TRBV11-2

CDR3 DNA: TGTGCCAGCAGTGACCTTCCGGGACAGGGGAACCAGCCCCAGCATTTT
CDR3 protein: CASSDLPGQGNQPQHF
clone size: NA
J gene: TRBJ1-5
D gene: TRBD1
V gene: TRBV6-1

CDR3 DNA: TGTGCCAGCAGCTTAGCGGGCGTGGGTGGCTACACCTTC
CDR3 protein: CASSLAGVGGYTF
clone size: NA
J gene: TRBJ1-2
D gene: NA
V gene: TRBV7-8

CDR3 DNA: TGTGCCAGCAGCAAAGGAGGAGGGACAGGGGGCTCTGGGGCCAACGTCCTGACTTTC
CDR3 protein: CASSKGGGTGGSGANVLTF
clone size: NA
J gene: TRBJ2-6
D gene: NA
V gene: TRBV21-1

CDR3 DNA: TGTGCCAGCAGTTTCAGGGGGAACACTGAAGCTTTCTTT
CDR3 protein: CASSFRGNTEAFF
clone size: many
J gene: TRBJ1-1
D gene: NA
V gene: TRBV6-5

CDR3 DNA: TGTGCCAGCCACACCGGGACTAGCGGGAACAATGAGCAGTTCTTC
CDR3 protein: CASHTGTSGNNEQFF
clone size: NA
J gene: TRBJ2-1
D gene: TRBD2
V gene: TRBV18

CDR3 DNA: TGTGCCAGCAGTCGTGGACGGGGTAGCAATCAGCCCCAGCATTTT
CDR3 protein: CASSRGRGSNQPQHF
clone size: few
J gene: TRBJ1-5
D gene: NA
V gene: TRBV6-2/TRBV6-3

CDR3 DNA: TGCGCCAGCAGCGAGGGACAGGGGACCATCTATGGCTACACCTTC
CDR3 protein: CASSEGQGTIYGYTF
clone size: NA
J gene: TRBJ1-2
D gene: TRBD1
V gene: TRBV5-1

CDR3 DNA: TGTGCCAGCAGTTACTCACAACCGACTAGCCGAAACACAGATACGCAGTATTTT
CDR3 protein: CASSYSQPTSRNTDTQYF
clone size: NA
J gene: TRBJ2-3
D gene: TRBD2
V gene: TRBV6-8

CDR3 DNA: TGTGCCAGCAGCCCGAGCGGCCAGTCATACGAGCAGTACTTC
CDR3 protein: CASSPSGQSYEQYF
clone size: NA
J gene: TRBJ2-7
D gene: NA
V gene: TRBV7-9

CDR3 DNA: TGTGCCAGCGCAGAGCGGGGACAGGGGGGAGATACGCAGTATTTT
CDR3 protein: CASAERGQGGDTQYF
clone size: NA
J gene: TRBJ2-3
D gene: TRBD1
V gene: TRBV11-3

CDR3 DNA: TGTGCCAGCAAAGGGGTATCTAACTATGGCTACACCTTC
CDR3 protein: CASKGVSNYGYTF
clone size: once
J gene: TRBJ1-2
D gene: NA
V gene: TRBV9

CDR3 DNA: TGTGCCAGTAGTCCCCTCCGCAGGGGGGATCAGCCCCAGCATTTT
CDR3 protein: CASSPLRRGDQPQHF
clone size: NA
J gene: TRBJ1-5
D gene: TRBD1
V gene: TRBV19

CDR3 DNA: TGTGCCAGCCACTATACAGGGCTCTCTGGCTACACCTTC
CDR3 protein: CASHYTGLSGYTF
clone size: NA
J gene: TRBJ1-2
D gene: NA
V gene: TRBV2

CDR3 DNA: TGTGCCAGCTCACTCGGACAGTCGAACACTGAAGCTTTCTTT
CDR3 protein: CASSLGQSNTEAFF
clone size: NA
J gene: TRBJ1-1
D gene: NA
V gene: TRBV18

CDR3 DNA: TGTGCCAGCAGCTTAGTGTCTGGGGCGGCAGGAGCTAACTATGGCTACACCTTC
CDR3 protein: CASSLVSGAAGANYGYTF
clone size: NA
J gene: TRBJ1-2
D gene: NA
V gene: TRBV11-3

CDR3 DNA: TGTGCCAGCAGTTCCCCCCGCTCAGCCTACGAGCAGTACTTC
CDR3 protein: CASSSPRSAYEQYF
clone size: NA
J gene: TRBJ2-7
D gene: NA
V gene: TRBV6-5

CDR3 DNA: TGTGCCAGCAGCGCAAGACAGGGTGCAGCCCTCCACTTT
CDR3 protein: CASSARQGAALHF
clone size: NA
J gene: TRBJ1-6
D gene: TRBD1
V gene: TRBV7-6

CDR3 DNA: TGTGCCAGCAGCCAACCGGGACAGGGCAACTATGGCTACACCTTC
CDR3 protein: CASSQPGQGNYGYTF
clone size: NA
J gene: TRBJ1-2
D gene: TRBD1
V gene: TRBV6-2/TRBV6-3

CDR3 DNA: TGTGCCACCAGCAGAGCTCCTCCTCCGGGGACAGGGGAAGGGACGCAGTATTTT
CDR3 protein: CATSRAPPPGTGEGTQYF
clone size: NA
J gene: TRBJ2-3
D gene: TRBD1
V gene: TRBV15